This T cell receptor beta chain was identified in a study of spatial heterogeneity in lung cancer. Study overall: Among detected sequences, beta-chain ones consistently exceeded alpha-chain ones in number.

One entry per CDR3 protein, called by TCRdb with MiXCR from the 5' RACE reads. The sample has about 26,000 distinct CDR3 sequences; roughly 12% are singletons. Time point meaning: sample taken at primary tumor resection. From tumor, nontumor lung or frozen PBMC, whole RNA was taken unsorted for sequencing. The donor population consisted of approximately 70 patients with untreated, early-stage non-small cell lung cancer. This CDR3 has 15 residues. Germline CDR1 reads DFQATT; CDR2 reads SNEGSKA (reference sequence). This clonotype was counted at least ten times. Mismatch with germline at one junction end may stem from a read error.

Here the sequenced sample was PBMCs, taken at surgery. This clonotype originated in a female donor with early-stage non-small cell lung cancer. The chain combines TRBV20-1 with TRBJ2-5; the D gene is possibly TRBD1 (8 bases). CDR3 bases: TGCAGTGCAAGAGCGGGACAGGACTCCCAAGAGACCCAGTACTTC. Amino acid sequence: CSARAGQDSQETQYF.